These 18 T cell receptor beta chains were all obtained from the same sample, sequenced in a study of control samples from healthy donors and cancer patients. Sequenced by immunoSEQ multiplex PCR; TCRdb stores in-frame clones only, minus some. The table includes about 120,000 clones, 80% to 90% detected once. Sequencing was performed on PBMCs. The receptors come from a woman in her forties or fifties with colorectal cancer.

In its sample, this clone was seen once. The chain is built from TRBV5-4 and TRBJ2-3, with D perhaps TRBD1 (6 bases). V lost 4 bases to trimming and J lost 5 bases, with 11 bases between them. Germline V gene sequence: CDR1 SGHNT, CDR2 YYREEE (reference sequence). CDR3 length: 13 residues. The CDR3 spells CASSGQSRDTQYF. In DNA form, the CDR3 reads TGTGCCAGCAGCGGACAGTCGAGAGATACGCAGTATTTT.

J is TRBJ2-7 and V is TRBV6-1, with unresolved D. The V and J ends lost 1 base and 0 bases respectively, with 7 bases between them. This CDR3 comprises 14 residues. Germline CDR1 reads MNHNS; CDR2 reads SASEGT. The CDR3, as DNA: TGTGCCAGCAGTGAAGATCTCATCTCCTACGAGCAGTACTTC. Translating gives CASSEDLISYEQYF.

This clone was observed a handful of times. The CDR3 sequence: CAISPGLAGVTYEQYF. The CDR3 bases are TGTGCCATCAGTCCCGGACTAGCGGGAGTAACCTACGAGCAGTACTTC. V gene TRBV10-3 combines with J gene TRBJ2-7; 13 nucleotides line up with TRBD2. The CDR3 sequence is 16 residues long. Germline assignment: CDR1 ENHRY and CDR2 SYGVKD. Trimming removed 5 bases from V and 2 bases from J; junction bases left unmatched: 6.

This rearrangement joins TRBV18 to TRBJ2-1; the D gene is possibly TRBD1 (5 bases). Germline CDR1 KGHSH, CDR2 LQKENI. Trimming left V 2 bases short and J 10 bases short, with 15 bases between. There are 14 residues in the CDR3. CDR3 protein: CASSPRSRAGEQFF. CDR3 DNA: TGTGCCAGCTCACCAAGGTCCAGGGCCGGGGAGCAGTTCTTC.

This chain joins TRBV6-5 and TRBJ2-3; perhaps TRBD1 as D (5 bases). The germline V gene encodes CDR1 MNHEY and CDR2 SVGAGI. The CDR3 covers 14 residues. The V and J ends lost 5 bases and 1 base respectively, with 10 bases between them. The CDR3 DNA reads TGTGCCAGCAGTCTTACACAGGGCACAGATACGCAGTATTTT. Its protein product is CASSLTQGTDTQYF.

CDR3 loop: CSVALAGGSSTDTQYF. Written as DNA, the CDR3 is TGCAGCGTTGCACTAGCGGGAGGCTCTAGCACAGATACGCAGTATTTT. V is TRBV29-1 and J is TRBJ2-3, with TRBD2 identical over 12 bases. CDR3 length: 16 residues. With V trimmed by 4 bases and J by 0 bases, 5 bases remained unmatched. Germline V CDR1 and CDR2: SQVTM, ANQGSEA.

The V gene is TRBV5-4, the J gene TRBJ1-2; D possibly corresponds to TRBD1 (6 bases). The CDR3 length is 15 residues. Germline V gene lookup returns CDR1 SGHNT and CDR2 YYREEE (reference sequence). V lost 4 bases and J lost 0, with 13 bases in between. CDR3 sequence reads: CASSPKGGPNYGYTF. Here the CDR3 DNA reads TGTGCCAGCAGCCCCAAAGGGGGTCCTAACTATGGCTACACCTTC.

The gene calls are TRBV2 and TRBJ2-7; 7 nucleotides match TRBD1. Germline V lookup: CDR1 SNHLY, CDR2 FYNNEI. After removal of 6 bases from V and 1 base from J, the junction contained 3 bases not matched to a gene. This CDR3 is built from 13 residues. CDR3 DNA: TGTGCCAGCAGCGTGGACAGGTCCTACGAGCAGTACTTC. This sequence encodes CASSVDRSYEQYF.

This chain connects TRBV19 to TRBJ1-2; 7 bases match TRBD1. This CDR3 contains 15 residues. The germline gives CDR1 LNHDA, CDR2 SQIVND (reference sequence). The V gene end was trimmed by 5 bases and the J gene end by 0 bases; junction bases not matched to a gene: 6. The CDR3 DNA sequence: TGTGCCAGTAGTCTGGGGACAGTAGCTAACTATGGCTACACCTTC. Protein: CASSLGTVANYGYTF.

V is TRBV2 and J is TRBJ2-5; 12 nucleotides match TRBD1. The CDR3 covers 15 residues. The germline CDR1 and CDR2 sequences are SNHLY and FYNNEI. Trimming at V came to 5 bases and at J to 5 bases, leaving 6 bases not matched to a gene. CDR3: CASSPGTGGRETQYF. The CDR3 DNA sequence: TGTGCCAGCAGTCCCGGGACAGGGGGCAGGGAGACCCAGTACTTC.

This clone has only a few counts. The CDR3 protein is CASSRSTDEAFF. The CDR3 DNA is TGCGCCAGCAGTCGGTCGACAGATGAAGCTTTCTTT. V gene TRBV23-1 combines with J gene TRBJ1-1, with D perhaps matching TRBD1 (5 bases). TRBV23-1 is treated as an ORF (open reading frame) with a function not yet certain. The CDR3 totals 12 residues. V gave up 4 bases and J gave up 7 bases, with 10 bases separating them.

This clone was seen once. For the CDR3, the DNA is TGTGCCAGTAGTAATCGGGGCGTGAACACTGAAGCTTTCTTT. This gives the protein CASSNRGVNTEAFF. V gene TRBV19 combines with J gene TRBJ1-1; TRBD1 might be the D (5 bases). Trimming pared 4 bases from V and 0 bases from J, leaving 9 bases between. The CDR3 has 14 amino acids. CDR1 and CDR2 (germline): LNHDA, SQIVND (reference sequence). Complete variable domain (other parts from reference TRBV19 and TRBJ1-1): DGGITQSPKYLFRKEGQNVTLSCEQNLNHDAMYWYRQDPGQGLRLIYYSQIVNDFQKGDIAEGYSVSREKKESFPLTVTSAQKNPTAFYLCASSNRGVNTEAFFGQGTRLTVV.

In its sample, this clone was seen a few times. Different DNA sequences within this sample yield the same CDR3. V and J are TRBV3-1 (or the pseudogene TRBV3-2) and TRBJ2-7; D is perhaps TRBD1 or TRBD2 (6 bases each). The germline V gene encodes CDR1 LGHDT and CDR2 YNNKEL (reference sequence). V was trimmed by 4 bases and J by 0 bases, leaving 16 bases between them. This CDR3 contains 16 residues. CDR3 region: CASSRGGGSSSYEQYF. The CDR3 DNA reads TGTGCCAGCAGCCGCGGAGGGGGTTCAAGCTCCTACGAGCAGTACTTC.

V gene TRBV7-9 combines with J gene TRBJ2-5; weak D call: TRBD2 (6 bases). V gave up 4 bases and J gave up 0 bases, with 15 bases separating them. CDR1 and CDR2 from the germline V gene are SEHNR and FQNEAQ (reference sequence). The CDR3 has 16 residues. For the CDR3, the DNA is TGTGCCAGCAGCTCCGTGGGAGGAGTCAACCAAGAGACCCAGTACTTC. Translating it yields CASSSVGGVNQETQYF. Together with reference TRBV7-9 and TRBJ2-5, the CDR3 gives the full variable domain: DTGVSQNPRHKITKRGQNVTFRCDPISEHNRLYWYRQTLGQGPEFLTYFQNEAQLEKSRLLSDRFSAERPKGSFSTLEIQRTEQGDSAMYLCASSSVGGVNQETQYFGPGTRLLVL.

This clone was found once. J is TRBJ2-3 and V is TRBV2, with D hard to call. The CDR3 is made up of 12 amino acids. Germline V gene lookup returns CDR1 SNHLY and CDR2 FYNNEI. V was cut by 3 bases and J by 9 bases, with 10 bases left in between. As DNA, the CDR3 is TGTGCCAGCAGTGATCTCCGGCGCACGCAGTATTTT. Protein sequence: CASSDLRRTQYF.

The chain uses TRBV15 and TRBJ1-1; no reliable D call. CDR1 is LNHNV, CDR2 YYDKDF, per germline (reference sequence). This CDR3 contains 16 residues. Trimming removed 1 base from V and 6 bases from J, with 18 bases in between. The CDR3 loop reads CATSRGEDSPVAEAFF. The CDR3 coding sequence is TGTGCCACCAGCAGAGGGGAGGATTCCCCAGTGGCTGAAGCTTTCTTT.

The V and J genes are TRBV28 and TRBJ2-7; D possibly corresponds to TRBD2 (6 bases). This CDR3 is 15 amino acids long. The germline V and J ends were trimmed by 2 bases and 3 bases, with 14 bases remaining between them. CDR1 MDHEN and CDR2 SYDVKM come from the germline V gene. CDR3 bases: TGTGCCAGCAGTTTACGCAGGAGGGTTGACTACGAGCAGTACTTC. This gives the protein CASSLRRRVDYEQYF. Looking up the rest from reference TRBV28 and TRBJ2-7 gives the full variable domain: DVKVTQSSRYLVKRTGEKVFLECVQDMDHENMFWYRQDPGLGLRLIYFSYDVKMKEKGDIPEGYSVSREKKERFSLILESASTNQTSMYLCASSLRRRVDYEQYFGPGTRLTVT.

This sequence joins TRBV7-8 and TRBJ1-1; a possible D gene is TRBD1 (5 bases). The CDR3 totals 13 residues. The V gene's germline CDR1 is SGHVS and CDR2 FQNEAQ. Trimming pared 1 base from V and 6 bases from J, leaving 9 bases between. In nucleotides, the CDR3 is TGTGCCAGCAGCTTAGAGGGGACCCCTGAAGCTTTCTTT. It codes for CASSLEGTPEAFF.